The rows below give T cell receptor beta chains drawn from one sample of a study of beta chain features in type 1 diabetes. The data were produced by immunoSEQ multiplex PCR, yet TCRdb's version contains in-frame clones alone and is incomplete. The sample carries about 650,000 clones, around 12% recorded once. Sequenced input: naive CD4+ T cells from blood. These receptors all stem from a man aged 25 to 40 with type 1 diabetes. Each CDR3 is given with its conserved first and last residue. The D gene is left open where the match is weak. Clone size is given for some rows only: seen once, a few or many times, or a class if the clone is expanded.

-,TRBD2,TRBJ2-3,TRBV7-9,TGTGCCAGCAGCTTAGGACTAGCGGGGATCACAGATACGCAGTATTTT,CASSLGLAGITDTQYF
few,-,TRBJ1-2,TRBV30,TGTGCCTGGAGTAGGGGGATTGGGGTCGACTATGGCTACACCTTC,CAWSRGIGVDYGYTF
few,TRBD1,TRBJ1-5,TRBV28,TGTGCCAGCAGTTTAGGGGACAGCCTCCGTCAAGGGCCCCAGCATTTT,CASSLGDSLRQGPQHF
few,-,TRBJ1-6,TRBV29-1,TGCAGCGTTGCATATTCTGAGGGGACGGATTCACCCCTCCACTTT,CSVAYSEGTDSPLHF
-,-,TRBJ2-7,TRBV9,TGTGCCAGAGCCTTTAGGGGGGAGCAGTACTTC,CARAFRGEQYF
few,-,TRBJ2-5,TRBV18,TGTGCCAGCTCACCGATAGGCTTAGAGACCCAGTACTTC,CASSPIGLETQYF
few,-,TRBJ2-1,TRBV2,TGTGCCAGCAGTCTGGACGTCTACAATGAGCAGTTCTTC,CASSLDVYNEQFF
-,-,TRBJ2-5,TRBV7-2,TGTGCCAGCAGCCGCGCCGGGACAAGTGAAAAGACCCAGTACTTC,CASSRAGTSEKTQYF
few,-,TRBJ2-5,TRBV2,TGTGCCAGCACCATTGCCGGGACCGGAGGTGAGACCCAGTACTTC,CASTIAGTGGETQYF
few,-,TRBJ1-2,TRBV19,TGTGCCAGTAGTCGGGACTTCACGGGGGGCTACACCTTC,CASSRDFTGGYTF
few,TRBD1,TRBJ1-1,TRBV19,TGTGCCAGTAATAACAGGGGGCTGAACACTGAAGCTTTCTTT,CASNNRGLNTEAFF
few,TRBD2,TRBJ2-4,TRBV29-1,TGCAGCGTTGCCTCTAGCGGGGGGAAAAACATTCAGTACTTC,CSVASSGGKNIQYF
few,-,TRBJ2-7,TRBV6-5,TGTGCCAGCAGTTTGAGCGGCGAGCAGTACTTC,CASSLSGEQYF
-,TRBD1,TRBJ2-4,TRBV27,TGTGCCAGCAGCCCCACCGGGACAGGGGGGAGAAACATTCAGTACTTC,CASSPTGTGGRNIQYF
-,TRBD1,TRBJ2-2,TRBV11-2,TGTGCCAGCAGCTTAGTACGGTGGGACAGGGGACGAACCGGGGAGCTGTTTTTT,CASSLVRWDRGRTGELFF
few,TRBD1,TRBJ1-3,TRBV13,TGTGCCAGCAGCCAAGGACAGGGGCCTGGAAACACCATATATTTT,CASSQGQGPGNTIYF
few,-,TRBJ1-1,TRBV18,TGTGCCAGCTCACTGACCGACTCGAACACTGAAGCTTTCTTT,CASSLTDSNTEAFF
few,-,TRBJ2-5,TRBV5-6,TGTGCCAGCCAACAGTTGCGGGGATCATCCATTATTCAAGAGACCCAGTACTTC,CASQQLRGSSIIQETQYF
few,TRBD1,TRBJ2-7,TRBV14,TGTGCCAGCAGTCCCAGGGGGAGAGAGCAGTACTTC,CASSPRGREQYF
few,-,TRBJ2-1,TRBV7-9,TGTGCCAGCGGATCAACACCCTACAATGAGCAGTTCTTC,CASGSTPYNEQFF
few,TRBD1,TRBJ2-3,TRBV7-2,TGTGCCAGCCAGTGGGGACAGGGGGCGGATACGCAGTATTTT,CASQWGQGADTQYF
few,-,TRBJ2-2,TRBV5-1,TGCGCCAGCAGCTCGATGGGGCAGGGGACCTCCGGGGAGCTGTTTTTT,CASSSMGQGTSGELFF
-,-,TRBJ1-4,TRBV30,TGTGCCTGGAGTGATGGGCAGGGTAATCCAACTAATGAAAAACTGTTTTTT,CAWSDGQGNPTNEKLFF
-,-,TRBJ2-6,TRBV10-3,TGTGCCATCACCGCGACACCCCCTTTGTCTGGGGCCAACGTCCTGACTTTC,CAITATPPLSGANVLTF
-,-,TRBJ2-1,TRBV6-6,TGTGCCAGCAGTCGGCGGGGATCCTACAATGAGCAGTTCTTC,CASSRRGSYNEQFF
-,-,TRBJ2-7,TRBV2,TGTGCCAGCAGTGAAGCGCTGGGCGAGCAGTACTTC,CASSEALGEQYF
-,-,TRBJ2-5,TRBV11-2,TGTGCCAGCAGCTTAGACAGCCAAGAGACCCAGTACTTC,CASSLDSQETQYF
few,-,TRBJ1-4,TRBV28,TGTGCCAGCAGTTTGGGAACAACTAATGAAAAACTGTTTTTT,CASSLGTTNEKLFF
few,-,TRBJ2-1,TRBV7-2,TGTGCCAGCACCCCTCGGCGGGGGCACAATGAGCAGTTCTTC,CASTPRRGHNEQFF
-,TRBD1,TRBJ1-6,TRBV10-3,TGTGCCATCAGTCAAGAACAGGGGGACAATTCACCCCTCCACTTT,CAISQEQGDNSPLHF
-,-,TRBJ2-7,TRBV10-3,TGTGCCATCACCAATTCGGGGTCCTCCTACGAGCAGTACTTC,CAITNSGSSYEQYF
few,-,TRBJ2-3,TRBV29-1,TGCAGCGTTGACGTGCCTAGCACAGATACGCAGTATTTT,CSVDVPSTDTQYF
-,TRBD2,TRBJ2-5,TRBV27,TGTGCCATCGCGGGGGGCATCCAAGAGACCCAGTACTTC,CAIAGGIQETQYF
few,-,TRBJ1-5,TRBV29-1,TGCAGCGTCCGTGCAGGAGACCAGCCCCAGCATTTT,CSVRAGDQPQHF
few,-,TRBJ2-5,TRBV30,TGTGCCTGGAGTCCCCAGGGGGAGACCCAGTACTTC,CAWSPQGETQYF
few,-,TRBJ2-1,TRBV7-2,TGTGCCAGCAGCTTAGCTGGGGGGCCAGGCAATGAGCAGTTCTTC,CASSLAGGPGNEQFF
-,-,TRBJ1-5,TRBV12-5,TGTGCTAGTGGTTTGTATACCGGGAATCAGCCCCAGCATTTT,CASGLYTGNQPQHF
few,-,TRBJ2-7,TRBV28,TGTGCCAGCAGTTTAGTAGGGCAGTTCTACGAGCAGTACTTC,CASSLVGQFYEQYF
-,-,TRBJ1-4,TRBV7-9,TGTGCCAGCAGTGTAAGGGCAACTAATGAAAAACTGTTTTTT,CASSVRATNEKLFF
few,TRBD1,TRBJ1-1,TRBV4-1,TGCGCCAGCAGCTACTGGACAGGCAGACCTGAAGCTTTCTTT,CASSYWTGRPEAFF
-,-,TRBJ2-7,TRBV5-1,TGCGCCAGCAGCTTGGACCGTTACGAGCAGTACTTC,CASSLDRYEQYF
-,TRBD2,TRBJ2-3,TRBV4-2,TGTGCCAGCAGCCAAGAATGGAGCGGGGGGCCCGCAGATACGCAGTATTTT,CASSQEWSGGPADTQYF